This T cell receptor (beta chain) was captured in a study of T cells in Graves' hyperthyroidism and ophthalmopathy. Of note for this clonotype: Its antigen is undetermined. This may come from a read error, since a much larger clone is one base off.

Trimming left V 6 bases short and J 10 bases short, with 25 bases between. The CDR3 runs to 16 residues. Germline V CDR1 and CDR2: MNHEY, SMNVEV (reference sequence). What was amplified from RNA transcripts were TCR beta CDR3 regions. With the HTBI primer set, the TCR CDR3 went through a first round of RT-PCR. TCRdb ran MiXCR on the multiplex PCR reads and lists one entry per CDR3 protein. The table records about 400,000 distinct CDR3 sequences, 15% of them present only once. Study conclusions and caveats: Also found in blood were most expanded thyroid clonotypes above 0.001.

Thyroid ultrasound and orbital computed tomography, with clinical symptoms and serum thyroxine and TRAb, informed diagnoses. Cells are PBMCs isolated from around 9.4 ml of fresh blood. The sample was blood. This chain links TRBV27 with TRBJ2-1; either TRBD1 or TRBD2 may fit D (5 bases each). The clonotype comes from a woman in her 30s with Graves' hyperthyroidism. The CDR3 coding sequence is TGTGCCAGCAGAAGCCCGCAGGGCACTGGAGGAGACGAGCAGTTCTTC. Protein: CASRSPQGTGGDEQFF.